This passage covers 13 T cell receptor beta chains from one sample sequenced in a study of shared clonotypes between healthy human individuals. The table came from immunoSEQ multiplex PCR; TCRdb's copy has only in-frame clones and leaves some out. The sample lists roughly 500,000 clones, around 75% seen once, with 13% in the top ten. Sequencing used PBMCs. Receptors were obtained from a woman in her thirties or forties in good health. Some clones in this sample may be carry-over from other donors' samples.

About this clone: Other DNA sequences from this sample encode an identical CDR3 as well. V gene TRBV9 combines with J gene TRBJ2-7; 9 nucleotides align to TRBD1. This CDR3 is built from 14 residues. V shed 2 bases and J 6 bases; nucleotides not matched to a gene: 6. Germline V gene lookup returns CDR1 SGDLS and CDR2 YYNGEE. The CDR3 DNA sequence: TGTGCCAGCAGCGTGGGACAGGGAGATAGCGAGCAGTACTTC. This translates into CASSVGQGDSEQYF.

The rearrangement joins TRBV6-5 to TRBJ2-7; D is possibly TRBD1 (6 bases). Trimming shortened V by 2 bases and J by 2 bases, and 13 bases separated the two germline ends. The CDR3 sequence is 15 residues long. CDR1 is MNHEY and CDR2 is SVGAGI in the germline V gene. CDR3 protein: CASSYGGSGAYEQYF. CDR3 nucleotides: TGTGCCAGCAGTTACGGGGGCTCAGGAGCCTACGAGCAGTACTTC.

The J gene is TRBJ2-2, the V gene TRBV7-9; 11 bases agree with TRBD2. The CDR3 is made up of 15 amino acids. Per germline, CDR1 SEHNR and CDR2 FQNEAQ (reference sequence). The ends lost 5 bases at V and 6 bases at J; junction bases unmatched: 5. Here the CDR3 reads CASSPVAGGSGELFF. The CDR3 DNA reads TGTGCCAGCAGCCCTGTAGCGGGAGGGTCCGGGGAGCTGTTTTTT.

The chain couples TRBV5-1 to TRBJ2-5; 7 bases match TRBD1. The CDR3 is 15 residues long. V trimming: 4 bases; J trimming: 2 bases; junction bases outside the gene matches: 8. Germline CDR1 reads SGHRS; CDR2 reads YFSETQ. This CDR3 is CASSLNGDSQETQYF. The DNA for the CDR3 is TGCGCCAGCAGCCTTAATGGGGACAGTCAAGAGACCCAGTACTTC.

The genes are TRBV19 and TRBJ2-7, with D hard to call. CDR1 and CDR2 from the germline V gene are LNHDA and SQIVND (reference sequence). V was shortened by 5 bases and J by 0 bases, with 11 bases between the two germline ends. The CDR3 consists of 14 residues. The CDR3 DNA sequence: TGTGCCAGTAGTGTGACACTGAGCTCCTACGAGCAGTACTTC. Translating it yields CASSVTLSSYEQYF.

The chain employs TRBV10-2 and TRBJ2-5; TRBD2 matches 8 bases. J lost 4 bases, V lost 3 bases, and 7 bases had no gene match. Germline V gene sequence: CDR1 WSHSY, CDR2 SAAADI. The CDR3 runs 15 residues. The CDR3 sequence is CASSDGTRVGETQYF. The CDR3 DNA is TGCGCCAGCAGTGATGGGACTAGAGTAGGAGAGACCCAGTACTTC.

This rearrangement joins TRBV18 to TRBJ2-1; the match to TRBD2 covers 7 bases. This CDR3 comprises 18 residues. Trimming cost V 3 bases and J 4 bases; bases outside gene matches: 15. Germline-derived CDR1 and CDR2 are KGHSH and LQKENI. The chain's CDR3 is CASSPSKGGFHRYNEQFF. The CDR3 DNA follows: TGTGCCAGCTCACCTTCCAAGGGAGGGTTTCACCGTTACAATGAGCAGTTCTTC.

The chain combines TRBV11-2 with TRBJ2-5, with D tentatively TRBD1 (6 bases). There are 13 residues in the CDR3. Looked up from germline, CDR1 is SGHAT and CDR2 is FQNNGV. V was cut by 5 bases and J by 9 bases, with 16 bases left in between. The CDR3 sequence: CASSSSSEGAQYF. DNA for the CDR3: TGTGCCAGCAGCAGCAGTAGCGAGGGGGCCCAGTACTTC.

This chain links TRBV11-3 with TRBJ2-1, with D possibly being TRBD2 (6 bases). This CDR3 comprises 14 residues. Germline V lookup: CDR1 SGHNT, CDR2 YENEEA. V lost 5 bases to trimming and J lost 5 bases, with 13 bases between them. The CDR3 nucleotides read TGTGCCAGCAGCCGGGGGTGGCGGGACAATGAGCAGTTCTTC. Protein sequence: CASSRGWRDNEQFF. The complete variable domain, with remaining parts taken from reference TRBV11-3 and TRBJ2-1, reads EAGVVQSPRYKIIEKKQPVAFWCNPISGHNTLYWYLQNLGQGPELLIRYENEEAVDDSQLPKDRFSAERLKGVDSTLKIQPAELGDSAVYLCASSRGWRDNEQFFGPGTRLTVL.

Comments on this clone: Additional DNA sequences in this sample encode the identical CDR3. The chain carries TRBV19 and TRBJ1-1; perhaps TRBD1 as D (5 bases). Germline V lookup: CDR1 LNHDA, CDR2 SQIVND (reference sequence). V lost 3 bases and J lost 0, with 8 bases in between. The CDR3 is made up of 14 amino acids. CDR3 sequence: CASSISGLNTEAFF. CDR3 coding DNA: TGTGCCAGTAGTATTTCAGGGCTGAACACTGAAGCTTTCTTT.

The chain uses TRBV28 and TRBJ1-3; D unresolved. CDR3 length equals 15 residues. Per the germline V gene, CDR1 is MDHEN and CDR2 is SYDVKM. The V and J ends lost 5 bases and 0 bases respectively, with 11 bases between them. This chain's CDR3 is CASSLTPDSGNTIYF. The DNA of the CDR3 is TGTGCCAGCAGTCTGACACCAGACTCTGGAAACACCATATATTTT.

This rearrangement joins TRBV5-1 to TRBJ2-7; TRBD1 matches 8 bases. V trimming: 4 bases; J trimming: 0 bases; junction bases outside the gene matches: 6. This CDR3 comprises 15 residues. Germline V gene sequence: CDR1 SGHRS, CDR2 YFSETQ. The CDR3 bases are TGCGCCAGCAGCCCCAGACAGGGGAGCTCCTACGAGCAGTACTTC. Translating it yields CASSPRQGSSYEQYF.

This clone has only a few counts. The rearrangement joins TRBV30 to TRBJ2-2; 10 positions match TRBD2. V lost 0 bases and J lost 4; bases outside the gene matches: 11. CDR1 and CDR2 from the germline V gene are GTSNPN and SVGIG (reference sequence). This CDR3 spans 18 amino acids. This CDR3 is CAWSVLGGLAGVTGELFF. The CDR3 DNA sequence: TGTGCCTGGAGTGTACTGGGAGGGCTAGCGGGAGTCACCGGGGAGCTGTTTTTT.